A single TCR beta chain is shown here with its context. Antigen specificity is unknown. The data originate from a study of cytomegalovirus exposure and HLA in healthy donors. General observations from the study: In vitro, a few CMV-associated chains proved specific for CMV antigens. In a later analysis, several top co-occurrence clusters appeared linked to parvovirus B19, influenza, CMV and Epstein-Barr virus.

The PCR employed 60 Vbeta primers together with 13 Jbeta primers. The table came from immunoSEQ multiplex PCR; TCRdb's copy has only in-frame clones and leaves some out. In the table there are roughly 140,000 clones, 55% to 80% of which are singletons. V lost 5 bases and J 5 bases, leaving 12 bases between the germline ends. From germline, CDR1 is SGHNT and CDR2 YENEEA. The CDR3 is 13 amino acids. Donors showed nominal health when sampled, although they likely had unrecorded immune exposures. Sequencing input: PBMCs. This receptor was identified in a woman aged 55-69 years in good health and CMV-seropositive. The rearrangement joins TRBV11-3 to TRBJ1-1, with a tentative D call TRBD1 (5 bases). For the CDR3, the DNA is TGTGCCAGCAGCGCGGGGGGAGGAACTGAAGCTTTCTTT. Amino acid sequence: CASSAGGGTEAFF.